This T cell receptor (beta chain) was captured by sequencing in a study of T-cell memory formation after mild COVID-19. V lost 0 bases, J lost 6 bases, and 6 bases lay in between. The CDR3 totals 13 residues. Per the germline V gene, CDR1 is MGHRA and CDR2 is YSYEKL. TCRdb passed the 5' RACE reads through MiXCR, listing each CDR3 protein once. The table includes hundreds of thousands of distinct CDR3 sequences, less than 25% detected once. The chain is built from TRBV4-1 and TRBJ1-5; no reliable D call. The sample comprised PBMCs or a T cell subset sorted from them (not recorded which). The TCR was taken from an adult woman who had mild COVID-19 (a few samples of this study predate the infection). Cell type and time point are not known. The CDR3 loop reads CASSQDPGQPQHF. The CDR3 DNA follows: TGCGCCAGCAGCCAAGATCCCGGTCAGCCCCAGCATTTT.